This is a list of T cell receptor beta chains from one sample in a study of blood T cell repertoires in COVID-19. Profiled with immunoSEQ multiplex PCR; TCRdb holds only in-frame clones, not every one. The sample includes 75,000 to 90,000 clones, around 86% seen only once; the top ten take about 5%. The source material was peripheral blood. The receptors stem from a man aged 45 to 65 with active or convalescent COVID-19. The CDR3 runs from the conserved cysteine through the conserved F or W. Each record gives: V gene, clone size, D gene, J gene, CDR3 protein. The D gene is left open where the match is weak. The listing skips clone size in some rows; elsewhere it reads once, few, many or a size class.

TRBV18	NA	NA	TRBJ1-2	CASSPLRVGYTF
TRBV7-8	NA	TRBD1	TRBJ1-5	CASSPGTGLQPQHF
TRBV5-1	NA	NA	TRBJ1-2	CASSMETGPGGYTF
TRBV10-1	once	NA	TRBJ2-7	CASSAFSGDEQYF
TRBV18	NA	NA	TRBJ1-5	CASSGGRDQPQHF
TRBV4-3	NA	NA	TRBJ1-2	CASSQGLEVYGYTF
TRBV5-4	NA	TRBD1	TRBJ2-7	CASSRGQGRGEQYF
TRBV24-1	NA	TRBD2	TRBJ2-2	CATSDVAGKGLAVNTGELFF
TRBV5-1	NA	TRBD1	TRBJ2-5	CASSLEGTAQETQYF
TRBV7-8	NA	TRBD2	TRBJ2-2	CASKLAGGPTGELFF
TRBV7-9	NA	NA	TRBJ2-3	CASSLEGQTTSTDTQYF
TRBV2	NA	TRBD1	TRBJ2-6	CASSEGPGGASGANVLTF
TRBV10-3	NA	TRBD1	TRBJ2-5	CAISEGQGEVETQYF
TRBV7-9	NA	NA	TRBJ1-4	CASTLEGGINEKLFF
TRBV24-1	NA	NA	TRBJ1-2	CATSDRNYGYTF
TRBV30	NA	NA	TRBJ2-3	CAWNPRQADTQYF
TRBV6-5	NA	TRBD1	TRBJ2-7	CASSLLTGAYEQYF